The 20 T cell receptor beta chains below were found in one sample sequenced in a study of Ad26.COV2.S vaccination and SARS-CoV-2 variants. Sequencing used immunoSEQ multiplex PCR; TCRdb keeps in-frame clones, though not all of them. The sample holds fewer than 500,000 clones, more than 80% seen once. Treatment reported: 15 to 20 received Ad26.COV2.S at low or high dose, single or two shots; several received placebo; per-sample allocation not given. Following the first vaccine or placebo injection, samples were taken on day 63. The sample consisted of peripheral blood, taken in a trial of Ad26.COV2.S vaccine versus placebo. The source is a person between 18 and 65 years old who received the Ad26.COV2.S COVID-19 vaccine or a placebo.

This rearrangement joins TRBV5-4 to TRBJ2-7; D possibly matches TRBD1 or TRBD2 (5 bases each). This CDR3 is built from 13 residues. From germline, CDR1 is SGHNT and CDR2 YYREEE (reference sequence). V gave up 4 bases and J gave up 5 bases, with 13 bases separating them. Here the CDR3 DNA reads TGTGCCAGCAGCACTGGGGGTTCGAACGAGCAGTACTTC. It specifies CASSTGGSNEQYF.

DNA of the CDR3: TGTGCCAGCAGCTTAATCCTAGCTGTGGGAACAGATACGCAGTATTTT. It encodes CASSLILAVGTDTQYF. The chain couples TRBV7-9 to TRBJ2-3, with D perhaps matching TRBD2 (5 bases). V was pared by 2 bases and J by 3 bases, with 15 bases between. The CDR3 is 16 residues long. The V gene's germline CDR1 is SEHNR and CDR2 FQNEAQ (reference sequence). The complete variable domain, with remaining parts taken from reference TRBV7-9 and TRBJ2-3, reads DTGVSQNPRHKITKRGQNVTFRCDPISEHNRLYWYRQTLGQGPEFLTYFQNEAQLEKSRLLSDRFSAERPKGSFSTLEIQRTEQGDSAMYLCASSLILAVGTDTQYFGPGTRLTVL.

This clone has only a few counts. The gene calls are TRBV19 and TRBJ2-1; TRBD2 matches 11 bases. The CDR3 is made up of 16 amino acids. CDR1 and CDR2 (germline): LNHDA, SQIVND (reference sequence). J was trimmed by 4 bases and V by 1 base; bases with no gene match: 3. CDR3 residues: CASSIVRTSGYNEQFF. The DNA for the CDR3 is TGTGCCAGTAGTATAGTCCGGACTAGCGGGTACAATGAGCAGTTCTTC.

The rearrangement links TRBV6-6 to TRBJ2-1, with a tentative D call TRBD2 (6 bases). The CDR3 covers 15 residues. Between the trimmed V and J ends, which lost 5 bases and 5 bases, there was a span of 16 bases. Germline lookup yields CDR1 MNHNY and CDR2 SVGAGI (reference sequence). CDR3 nucleotide sequence: TGTGCCAGCAGTATAGCGGTCCCACCCCACAATGAGCAGTTCTTC. It translates to CASSIAVPPHNEQFF.

This clone was recorded once. The V and J genes are TRBV27 and TRBJ1-2, with D maybe TRBD1 (5 bases). The CDR3 is 14 residues long. Germline CDR1 MNHEY, CDR2 SMNVEV (reference sequence). The V end lost 5 bases, the J end lost 2 bases, and 12 bases lay between the germline ends. Written as DNA, the CDR3 is TGTGCCAGCAGTCCGAGGGGCGGAAACTATGGCTACACCTTC. This translates into CASSPRGGNYGYTF.

The gene calls are TRBV30 and TRBJ1-4; D remains unclear. V was pared by 1 base and J by 10 bases, with 13 bases between. Germline CDR1 reads GTSNPN; CDR2 reads SVGIG (reference sequence). The CDR3 contains 13 residues. DNA of the CDR3: TGTGCCTGGAGTGGAGTCTCGGGAGGAAAACTGTTTTTT. This encodes CAWSGVSGGKLFF.

This clone was recorded only once. V and J are TRBV7-2 and TRBJ2-7; D may be TRBD1 (7 bases). The CDR3 runs 14 residues. Germline assignment: CDR1 SGHTA and CDR2 FQGNSA. V lost 2 bases, J lost 4 bases, and 12 bases lay in between. In DNA form, the CDR3 reads TGTGCCAGCAGCTTAACACAGGGGAGGTACGAGCAGTACTTC. Amino acids: CASSLTQGRYEQYF.

The chain joins TRBV12-5 to TRBJ2-1; 7 bases match TRBD2. Germline CDR1 is LGHNT and CDR2 is FRNRAP. The V and J ends lost 2 bases and 0 bases, in that order; junction bases with no gene match: 7. This CDR3 region has 17 residues. CDR3 sequence reads: CASGLTGVAGSYNEQFF. CDR3 bases: TGTGCTAGTGGTTTGACGGGGGTAGCGGGCTCCTACAATGAGCAGTTCTTC.

This chain uses TRBV28 with TRBJ2-7; tentatively, D is TRBD1 or TRBD2 (5 bases each). V lost 2 bases and J lost 2, with 13 bases in between. CDR3 length equals 15 residues. CDR1 MDHEN and CDR2 SYDVKM come from the germline V gene. Here the CDR3 reads CASSLHRGVPYEQYF. CDR3 sequence (DNA): TGTGCCAGCAGTTTACACAGAGGGGTCCCCTACGAGCAGTACTTC. Complete variable domain (other parts from reference TRBV28 and TRBJ2-7): DVKVTQSSRYLVKRTGEKVFLECVQDMDHENMFWYRQDPGLGLRLIYFSYDVKMKEKGDIPEGYSVSREKKERFSLILESASTNQTSMYLCASSLHRGVPYEQYFGPGTRLTVT.

The CDR3 DNA reads TGTGCCAGCAGTGAAAGCGGGCGGTTGGACGAGCAGTACTTC. Protein: CASSESGRLDEQYF. The rearrangement joins TRBV6-1 to TRBJ2-7; a possible D gene is TRBD2 (6 bases). The CDR3 covers 14 residues. With 2 bases removed from V and 5 bases from J, the gap between germline ends came to 13 bases. Germline CDR1 reads MNHNS; CDR2 reads SASEGT.

The rearrangement joins TRBV19 to TRBJ2-7, with D perhaps TRBD1 or TRBD2 (6 bases each). Germline CDR1 is LNHDA and CDR2 is SQIVND (reference sequence). The CDR3 runs to 16 residues. Trimming took 5 bases from V and 2 from J, leaving 19 bases between them. The CDR3 region has the DNA TGTGCCAGTAGTCCACAGGGTCAGCGGGCTGCCTACGAGCAGTACTTC. The encoded protein is CASSPQGQRAAYEQYF.

The chain carries TRBV3-1 (or the pseudogene TRBV3-2) and TRBJ2-5; D not resolved. The V gene lost 7 bases and the J gene lost 4 bases, with 10 bases spanning the gap. This CDR3 is 12 amino acids long. Germline CDR1 and CDR2: LGHDT and YNNKEL (reference sequence). The CDR3 loop reads CASKPYGETQYF. The CDR3 DNA is TGTGCCAGCAAGCCCTATGGAGAGACCCAGTACTTC.

The chain recombines TRBV18 with TRBJ2-7; 9 nucleotides line up with TRBD1. This CDR3 has 15 amino acids. CDR1 is KGHSH and CDR2 is LQKENI in the germline V gene. V shed 3 bases and J 2 bases; nucleotides not matched to a gene: 5. CDR3 protein: CASSPLDRGPYEQYF. The CDR3 region has the DNA TGTGCCAGCTCACCTCTGGACAGGGGACCCTACGAGCAGTACTTC.

The V and J genes are TRBV9 and TRBJ2-6; D ambiguous. CDR1 is SGDLS and CDR2 is YYNGEE in the germline V gene. V lost 4 bases, J lost 4 bases, and 9 bases lay in between. The CDR3 spans 14 residues. Written as DNA, the CDR3 is TGTGCCAGCAGCCTCGCCGTAGGGGCCAACGTCCTGACTTTC. Translated, it gives CASSLAVGANVLTF.

CDR3 region: CASSLGGTDNSPLHF. The CDR3 region has the DNA TGTGCCAGCAGCTTGGGTGGGACAGATAATTCACCCCTCCACTTT. The chain employs TRBV5-4 and TRBJ1-6; TRBD1 matches at 7 bases. The trim removed 0 bases at V and 5 bases at J, leaving 2 bases unmatched. The CDR3 loop spans 15 amino acids. Germline-derived CDR1 and CDR2 are SGHNT and YYREEE (reference sequence).

V is TRBV9 and J is TRBJ1-1; 9 positions agree with TRBD1. The trim removed 4 bases at V and 3 bases at J, leaving 7 bases unmatched. This CDR3 is 15 amino acids long. Germline V gives CDR1 SGDLS, CDR2 YYNGEE. The CDR3 bases are TGTGCCAGCAGCCCGAGGGGACAGGGAGACACTGAAGCTTTCTTT. This sequence encodes CASSPRGQGDTEAFF.

This clone appeared a few times. The chain combines TRBV11-2 with TRBJ2-5; tentatively, D is TRBD1 (5 bases). The CDR3 contains 15 residues. Germline V CDR1 and CDR2: SGHAT, FQNNGV. Trimming cost V 5 bases and J 4 bases, with 17 bases left between them. CDR3: CASSPIKGRGETQYF. Here the CDR3 DNA reads TGTGCCAGCAGCCCCATCAAGGGGCGCGGAGAGACCCAGTACTTC.

The chain is built from TRBV7-9 and TRBJ2-2; TRBD1 is a possible D gene (5 bases). The CDR3 is 16 residues long. CDR1 and CDR2 (germline): SEHNR, FQNEAQ (reference sequence). Trimming took 5 bases from V and 5 from J, leaving 18 bases between them. DNA of the CDR3: TGTGCCAGCAGCCCCGAGGCTGGGGCGTATACCGGGGAGCTGTTTTTT. It codes for CASSPEAGAYTGELFF.

V gene TRBV27 combines with J gene TRBJ2-3; 9 bases fit TRBD2. The V gene's germline CDR1 is MNHEY and CDR2 SMNVEV (reference sequence). The CDR3 extends over 18 amino acids. The V segment lost 6 bases and the J segment 5 bases; nucleotides outside the gene matches: 18. CDR3 DNA sequence: TGTGCCAGCAGCCGACCTAAGCCGGGACTAGCAAAAGGAGATACGCAGTATTTT. As protein: CASSRPKPGLAKGDTQYF.

Comment on this clone: The junction does not match germline at one end; this may be a read error. The chain has TRBV24-1 and TRBJ2-5; 12 bases map to TRBD2. This CDR3 contains 16 residues. Germline loops: CDR1 KGHDR, CDR2 SFDVKD. In nucleotides, the CDR3 is TGTGCCACCAGTGGTTTGACTAGCGGGAGTCAAGAGACCCAGTACTTC. Its translation: CATSGLTSGSQETQYF.